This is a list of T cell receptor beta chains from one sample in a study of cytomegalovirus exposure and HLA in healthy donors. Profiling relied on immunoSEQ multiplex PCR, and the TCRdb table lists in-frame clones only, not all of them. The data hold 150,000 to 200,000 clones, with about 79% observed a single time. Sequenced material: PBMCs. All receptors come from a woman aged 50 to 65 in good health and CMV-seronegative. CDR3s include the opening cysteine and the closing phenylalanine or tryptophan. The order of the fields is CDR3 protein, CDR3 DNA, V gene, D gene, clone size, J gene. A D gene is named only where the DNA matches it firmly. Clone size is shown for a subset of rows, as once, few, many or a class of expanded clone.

CASSQDGSGGEKLFF,TGCGCCAGCAGCCAAGATGGGTCAGGGGGAGAAAAACTGTTTTTT,TRBV4-3,TRBD1,-,TRBJ1-4
CASSTPRSSGNTIYF,TGTGCCAGCAGCACCCCGCGGAGCTCTGGAAACACCATATATTTT,TRBV28,-,-,TRBJ1-3
CASSLQNNEQFF,TGTGCCAGCAGCTTGCAGAACAATGAGCAGTTCTTC,TRBV5-4,-,-,TRBJ2-1
CASSTRGPLHF,TGTGCCAGTAGTACCAGGGGCCCCCTCCACTTT,TRBV19,-,-,TRBJ1-6
CASSIGHTIDTGELFF,TGTGCCAGTAGTATCGGACACACCATAGACACCGGGGAGCTGTTTTTT,TRBV19,-,-,TRBJ2-2
CASSSTLWETQYF,TGTGCCAGCAGTTCTACTTTATGGGAGACCCAGTACTTC,TRBV6-5,-,-,TRBJ2-5
CASRWGLTGELFF,TGTGCCAGCAGGTGGGGACTAACCGGGGAGCTGTTTTTT,TRBV28,TRBD2,-,TRBJ2-2
CATHGGGLYNEQFF,TGTGCCACACACGGCGGAGGATTATACAATGAGCAGTTCTTC,TRBV6-5,-,-,TRBJ2-1
CASSATSQNTDTQYF,TGTGCCAGCAGCGCGACTAGCCAAAACACAGATACGCAGTATTTT,TRBV9,TRBD2,-,TRBJ2-3
CSSSLLGSPNQPQHF,TGTTCCAGCAGCTTATTGGGCAGCCCCAATCAGCCCCAGCATTTT,TRBV7-9,-,-,TRBJ1-5
CASSSRFTRGYEQYF,TGTGCCAGCAGCTCCAGGTTCACCCGGGGGTACGAGCAGTACTTC,TRBV7-2,-,-,TRBJ2-7
CASTPGGTVTGELFF,TGTGCCAGCACCCCTGGGGGGACGGTCACCGGGGAGCTGTTTTTT,TRBV28,-,-,TRBJ2-2
CARGLGNGNTIYF,TGTGCCAGGGGGTTAGGCAATGGAAACACCATATATTTT,TRBV30,-,few,TRBJ1-3